The clone carrying this TCR beta chain has at least ten counts. Its antigen is unidentified. This sample stems from a study of T-cell reconstitution after alpha-beta-depleted transplantation in children. In germline, CDR1 is MNHEY, CDR2 SMNVEV (reference sequence). The CDR3 has 13 residues. V lost 2 bases and J lost 4, with 9 bases in between. Overall study results and limits: Some patients' high day-60 TCRbeta diversity was attributed to recipient cells surviving conditioning. T-cell counts and diversity at one year post-transplant came mainly from newly produced T cells. Expanded graft clones numbering several hundred reportedly gave rise to alpha-beta T cells about two months after transplant.

The library targeted TCRbeta and was prepared with unique molecular identifiers. TCRdb reprocessed the PCR reads with MiXCR, giving one entry per CDR3 protein. The repertoire holds around 450,000 distinct CDR3 sequences, 10% seen once, with approximately 2% in the top ten. The clonotype comes from a child aged 2-15 years with inherited bone marrow failure, due to receive a stem cell transplant. The gene calls are TRBV27 and TRBJ2-7; D perhaps matches TRBD2 (5 bases). The sequencing used PBMCs, collected before TCRalphabeta/CD19-depleted stem cell transplant. CDR3 in amino acids: CASSLDGIYEQYF. The CDR3 region has the DNA TGTGCCAGCAGTTTAGACGGGATTTACGAGCAGTACTTC.